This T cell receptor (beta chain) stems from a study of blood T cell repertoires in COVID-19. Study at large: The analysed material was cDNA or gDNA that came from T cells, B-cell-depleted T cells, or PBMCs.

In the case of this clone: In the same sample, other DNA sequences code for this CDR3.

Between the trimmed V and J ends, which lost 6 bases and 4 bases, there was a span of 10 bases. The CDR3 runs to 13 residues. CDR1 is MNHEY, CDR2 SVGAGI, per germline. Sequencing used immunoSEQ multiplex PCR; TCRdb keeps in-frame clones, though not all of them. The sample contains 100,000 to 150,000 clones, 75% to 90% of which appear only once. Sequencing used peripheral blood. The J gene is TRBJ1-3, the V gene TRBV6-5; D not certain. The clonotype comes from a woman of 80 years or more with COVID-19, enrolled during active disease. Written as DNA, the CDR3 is TGTGCCAGCAGCCCAGGAGGGGGAAACACCATATATTTT. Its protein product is CASSPGGGNTIYF.